The 6 T cell receptor beta chains below all came from one sample that was sequenced in a study of lymphopenia after photon versus proton radiotherapy. Using immunoSEQ multiplex PCR, the repertoire was profiled, and TCRdb retains in-frame clones only, with some absent. Of 55,000 to 70,000 clones in the sample, roughly 93% are singletons; the top ten hold approximately 2.9%. This sample comprised peripheral blood, obtained from a patient treated with photon-based radiotherapy. The receptor set was obtained from a woman in her seventies with pancreatic cancer.

This chain links TRBV10-3 with TRBJ2-3; 7 positions agree with TRBD2. The CDR3 runs 16 residues. Germline V gene lookup returns CDR1 ENHRY and CDR2 SYGVKD. V shed 4 bases, J shed 8 bases, and the junction held 15 bases outside the gene matches. CDR3 DNA: TGTGCCATCAGTGGAGCCGACCGGGGGAGGGCGTTTACGCAGTATTTT. As protein: CAISGADRGRAFTQYF.

This sequence joins TRBV7-8 and TRBJ2-1; 8 bases map to TRBD2. The CDR3 runs to 17 residues. Germline V gene lookup returns CDR1 SGHVS and CDR2 FQNEAQ. Trimming removed 2 bases from V and 2 bases from J; junction bases left unmatched: 8. The CDR3, as DNA: TGTGCCAGCAGCTTATTCCCAAGCGGGAGTGCCTACAATGAGCAGTTCTTC. This gives the protein CASSLFPSGSAYNEQFF.

This sequence joins TRBV4-3 and TRBJ1-1; D gene uncertain. From germline, CDR1 is LGHNA and CDR2 YSLEER. V shed 0 bases and J shed 0 bases, with 5 bases lying between them. This CDR3 has 14 residues. The CDR3 region has the DNA TGCGCCAGCAGCCAAGACAGCATGAACACTGAAGCTTTCTTT. Residues: CASSQDSMNTEAFF.

In DNA form, the CDR3 reads TGTGCCAGCACCACGGGACAGTTAGAAAAACTGTTTTTT. This translates into CASTTGQLEKLFF. The V gene is TRBV28, the J gene TRBJ1-4, with 7 bases identical to TRBD1. Trimming at V came to 7 bases and at J to 8 bases, leaving 7 bases not matched to a gene. CDR3 length: 13 residues. Germline V lookup: CDR1 MDHEN, CDR2 SYDVKM.

The chain is built from TRBV28 and TRBJ2-7; 7 bases fit TRBD1. The trim removed 2 bases at V and 2 bases at J, leaving 6 bases unmatched. CDR3 size: 15 residues. CDR1 and CDR2 from the germline V gene are MDHEN and SYDVKM. CDR3 loop: CASSLVGQIAYEQYF. The CDR3 nucleotides are TGTGCCAGCAGTTTAGTGGGACAGATCGCCTACGAGCAGTACTTC. Combining the CDR3 with reference TRBV28 and TRBJ2-7 gives the whole variable domain DVKVTQSSRYLVKRTGEKVFLECVQDMDHENMFWYRQDPGLGLRLIYFSYDVKMKEKGDIPEGYSVSREKKERFSLILESASTNQTSMYLCASSLVGQIAYEQYFGPGTRLTVT.

The chain carries TRBV6-1 and TRBJ2-7; 11 positions agree with TRBD2. Trimming cost V 4 bases and J 3 bases; bases outside gene matches: 14. The CDR3 covers 18 residues. Looked up from germline, CDR1 is MNHNS and CDR2 is SASEGT. For the CDR3, the DNA is TGTGCCAGCAGTGCTCAGAGGAGACTAGCGGGATACGGCTACGAGCAGTACTTC. Encoded protein: CASSAQRRLAGYGYEQYF.